The present T cell receptor (beta chain) was sequenced within a study of lymphopenia after photon versus proton radiotherapy. CDR1 is MNHNY, CDR2 SVGAGI, per germline (reference sequence). V dropped 7 bases and J dropped 3 bases, with 12 bases sitting between them. The CDR3 contains 13 residues. Profiled with immunoSEQ multiplex PCR; TCRdb holds only in-frame clones, not every one. The sample contains 65,000 to 85,000 clones, about nine tenths of which appear only once. The sequencing used peripheral blood, collected from a patient treated with photon-based radiotherapy. The receptor's source is a woman aged 40 to 50 with cholangiocarcinoma. The chain employs TRBV6-6 and TRBJ1-1; D not certain. The CDR3 region has the DNA TGTGCCAGCAAGGCCAGTCGGGACACTGAAGCTTTCTTT. It yields the protein CASKASRDTEAFF.